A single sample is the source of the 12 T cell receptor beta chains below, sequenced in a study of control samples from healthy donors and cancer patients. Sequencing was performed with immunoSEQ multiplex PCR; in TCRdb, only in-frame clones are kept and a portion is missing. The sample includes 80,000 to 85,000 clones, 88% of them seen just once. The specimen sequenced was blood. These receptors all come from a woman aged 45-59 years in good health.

The CDR3 here is CASSLQGRENTEAFF. The CDR3 DNA reads as TGTGCCAGCAGCTTGCAGGGACGGGAGAACACTGAAGCTTTCTTT. This chain connects TRBV5-6 to TRBJ1-1; D is perhaps TRBD1 (5 bases). Trimming stripped 1 base from V and 1 base from J, with 11 bases between. The CDR3 spans 15 residues. Germline loops: CDR1 SGHDT, CDR2 YYEEEE. Supplemented by reference TRBV5-6 and TRBJ1-1, the full variable domain reads DAGVTQSPTHLIKTRGQQVTLRCSPKSGHDTVSWYQQALGQGPQFIFQYYEEEERQRGNFPDRFSGHQFPNYSSELNVNALLLGDSALYLCASSLQGRENTEAFFGQGTRLTVV.

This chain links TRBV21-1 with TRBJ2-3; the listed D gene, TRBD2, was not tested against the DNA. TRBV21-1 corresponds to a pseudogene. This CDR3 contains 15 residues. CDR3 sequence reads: CASSKSRSATDTQYF. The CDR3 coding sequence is TGTGCCAGCAGCAAAAGTCGGAGTGCCACAGATACGCAGTATTTT.

DNA of the CDR3: TGCGCCAGCAGCTTGACCCGGGAAGGTCCCTACGAGCAGTACTTC. It encodes CASSLTREGPYEQYF. This chain uses TRBV5-1 with TRBJ2-7; D is possibly TRBD2 (5 bases). CDR1 is SGHRS and CDR2 is YFSETQ in the germline V gene. The CDR3 extends over 15 amino acids. V was cut by 1 base and J by 2 bases, with 13 bases left in between. Full variable domain (outside the CDR3, taken from reference TRBV5-1 and TRBJ2-7): KAGVTQTPRYLIKTRGQQVTLSCSPISGHRSVSWYQQTPGQGLQFLFEYFSETQRNKGNFPGRFSGRQFSNSRSEMNVSTLELGDSALYLCASSLTREGPYEQYFGPGTRLTVT.

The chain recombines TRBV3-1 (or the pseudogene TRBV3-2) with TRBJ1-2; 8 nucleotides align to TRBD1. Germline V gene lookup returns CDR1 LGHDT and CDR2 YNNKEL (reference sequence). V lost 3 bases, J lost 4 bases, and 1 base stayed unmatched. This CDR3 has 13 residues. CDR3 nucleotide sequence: TGTGCCAGCAGCCATCAGGGGGCCTATGGCTACACCTTC. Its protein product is CASSHQGAYGYTF.

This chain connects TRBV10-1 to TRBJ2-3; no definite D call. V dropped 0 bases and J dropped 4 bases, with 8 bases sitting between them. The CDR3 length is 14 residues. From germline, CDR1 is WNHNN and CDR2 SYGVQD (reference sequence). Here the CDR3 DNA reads TGCGCCAGCAGTGAGTCGACCGGAGCAGATACGCAGTATTTT. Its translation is CASSESTGADTQYF.

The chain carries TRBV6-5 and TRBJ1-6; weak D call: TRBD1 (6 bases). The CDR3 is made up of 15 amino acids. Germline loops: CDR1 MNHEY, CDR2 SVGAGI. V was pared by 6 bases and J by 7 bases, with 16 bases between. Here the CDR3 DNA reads TGTGCCAGCAGAGGACAGTTGTCCCCAAATTCACCCCTCCACTTT. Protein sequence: CASRGQLSPNSPLHF.

The CDR3 DNA reads TGTGCCAGCAGTTACTCGGACGGTTCCTACGAGCAGTACTTC. As protein: CASSYSDGSYEQYF. The chain links TRBV6-5 to TRBJ2-7; D gene uncertain. Germline V lookup: CDR1 MNHEY, CDR2 SVGAGI. This CDR3 spans 14 amino acids. V was cut by 0 bases and J by 1 base, with 7 bases left in between.

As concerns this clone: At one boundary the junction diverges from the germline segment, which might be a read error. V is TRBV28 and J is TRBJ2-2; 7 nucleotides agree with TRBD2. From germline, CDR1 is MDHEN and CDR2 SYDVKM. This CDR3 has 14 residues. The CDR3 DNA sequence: TGTGCCAGCAGTTTTCTAGGGAGGGGCGGGCAGCTGTTTTTT. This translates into CASSFLGRGGQLFF.

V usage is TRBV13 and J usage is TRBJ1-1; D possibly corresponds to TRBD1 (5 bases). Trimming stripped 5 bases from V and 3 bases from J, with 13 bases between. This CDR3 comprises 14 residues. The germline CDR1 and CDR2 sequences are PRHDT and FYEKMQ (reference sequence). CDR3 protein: CASSRIRGDTEAFF. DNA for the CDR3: TGTGCCAGCAGCCGTATTCGGGGGGACACTGAAGCTTTCTTT.

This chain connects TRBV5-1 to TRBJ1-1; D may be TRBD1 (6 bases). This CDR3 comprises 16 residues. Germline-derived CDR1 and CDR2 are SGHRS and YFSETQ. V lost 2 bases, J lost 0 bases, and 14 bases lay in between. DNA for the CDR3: TGCGCCAGCAGCTTATTTAGACAGGCCATGAACACTGAAGCTTTCTTT. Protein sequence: CASSLFRQAMNTEAFF. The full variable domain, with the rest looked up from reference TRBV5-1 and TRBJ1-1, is KAGVTQTPRYLIKTRGQQVTLSCSPISGHRSVSWYQQTPGQGLQFLFEYFSETQRNKGNFPGRFSGRQFSNSRSEMNVSTLELGDSALYLCASSLFRQAMNTEAFFGQGTRLTVV.

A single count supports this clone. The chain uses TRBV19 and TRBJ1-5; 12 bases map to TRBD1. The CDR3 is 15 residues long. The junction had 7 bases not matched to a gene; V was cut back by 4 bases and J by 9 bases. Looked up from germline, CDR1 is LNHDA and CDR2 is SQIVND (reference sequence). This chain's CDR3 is CASSTGTGGPRPQHF. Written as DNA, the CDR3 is TGTGCCAGTAGTACCGGGACAGGGGGCCCACGGCCCCAGCATTTT.

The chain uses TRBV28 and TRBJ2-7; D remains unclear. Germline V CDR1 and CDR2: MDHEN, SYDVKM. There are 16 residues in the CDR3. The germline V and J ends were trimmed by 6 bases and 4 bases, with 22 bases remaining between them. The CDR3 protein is CASSSPLGAQPYEQYF. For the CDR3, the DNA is TGTGCCAGCAGCTCACCCTTGGGCGCCCAACCGTACGAGCAGTACTTC.